This TCR beta chain was found in a study of T cells after posttransplantation cyclophosphamide. The repertoire was sequenced with immunoSEQ multiplex PCR; TCRdb's copy has only in-frame clones and lacks some. Among some 5,400 clones, 85% to 95% were seen once, and the ten largest hold roughly 1.5%. The CDR3 is made up of 16 amino acids. The V segment lost 3 bases and the J segment 2 bases; nucleotides outside the gene matches: 10. The germline CDR1 and CDR2 sequences are SGHDT and YYEEEE. Study findings and constraints: TRB clonality was highly associated with recipient CMV seropositivity and reactivation. Donor CD8+ memory clones often dominated recipient blood repertoires at later times. Skin or GI-infiltrating T cells shared few TRB sequences with blood.

Turning to this clone: Its antigen is as yet unknown.

Sequenced input: CD4+ T cells sorted from bone marrow. V is TRBV5-6 and J is TRBJ1-1; 7 bases line up with TRBD1. The receptor was derived from a woman aged 60 to 75 in good health, CMV-negative, and a related stem cell transplant donor. The DNA for the CDR3 is TGTGCCAGCAGCTCAACCGGGACAGACTACAACACTGAAGCTTTCTTT. This encodes CASSSTGTDYNTEAFF.